The rows below give T cell receptor beta chains drawn from one sample of a study of identical twins. MiXCR, applied by TCRdb to the 5' RACE reads, yields one record per CDR3 protein. The table shows 700,000 or so distinct CDR3 sequences, with roughly 20% occurring only once. These records were also assigned to another study, of T cells expressing NK-cell markers.

The sequencing sample was made of PBMCs. These receptor sequences come from a woman younger than 35 in good health. Each CDR3 is given with its conserved first and last residue. A D gene is named only where the DNA matches it firmly. Only part of the rows carry a size: once, few, many, or a class if the clone is expanded.

CDR3nt,CDR3aa,v_gene,j_gene,d_gene,abundance,len
TGTGCCACCGCCCGGGAGGGGCGGTCACCCCTCCACTTT,CATAREGRSPLHF,TRBV12-3/TRBV12-4,TRBJ1-6,-,-,13
TGCAGCGTTAGGAGGGAGTACACTGAAGCTTTCTTT,CSVRREYTEAFF,TRBV29-1,TRBJ1-1,-,-,12
TGCGCCAGCAGCTTGGCTCCGGACGAATATGGCTACACCTTC,CASSLAPDEYGYTF,TRBV5-1,TRBJ1-2,-,few,14
TGCGCCAGCAGCTCGACTAGCGGGTTTTACGAGCAGTACTTC,CASSSTSGFYEQYF,TRBV5-1,TRBJ2-7,TRBD2,-,14
TGTGCCAGCACCCCTGGGAAGACGGGACTCTCGTATGAGCAGTTCTTC,CASTPGKTGLSYEQFF,TRBV7-9,TRBJ2-1,-,-,16
TGTGCCAGCAGGTCCAAACTTCCAGATACGCAGTATTTT,CASRSKLPDTQYF,TRBV5-6,TRBJ2-3,-,many,13
TGCAGTGCTAGGGAAGGGCGAGGGAGCACAGATACGCAGTATTTT,CSAREGRGSTDTQYF,TRBV20-1,TRBJ2-3,-,few,15
TGTGCCAGCAGTTACTCCCCGTCGCCCTACGAGCAGTACTTC,CASSYSPSPYEQYF,TRBV6-5,TRBJ2-7,-,-,14
TGTGCCAGCAGCCGCAGGTGGAGCTCCTACAATGAGCAGTTCTTC,CASSRRWSSYNEQFF,TRBV5-6,TRBJ2-1,-,-,15
TGTGCCAGCAGCTTTAGCGGGAAAGGTACAGATACGCAGTATTTT,CASSFSGKGTDTQYF,TRBV7-9,TRBJ2-3,TRBD2,many,15
TGTGCCAGCAGTCAAGGAAGGTTTAATGAAGCTTTCTTT,CASSQGRFNEAFF,TRBV6-1,TRBJ1-1,-,-,13
TGTGCCAGCAGCTTAGGTCCCCAGGGGGCGAATGAGCAGTTCTTC,CASSLGPQGANEQFF,TRBV11-2,TRBJ2-1,TRBD1,many,15
TGTGCCAGCTCACCAGGACAGGGGAACGGTTGGCTGTTTTTT,CASSPGQGNGWLFF,TRBV18,TRBJ2-2,TRBD1,-,14
TGCAGTGCTAGAGATTTTGGTGGCCAAGAGACCCAGTACTTC,CSARDFGGQETQYF,TRBV20-1,TRBJ2-5,-,-,14
TGTGCCAGCAGCTTTCAAGGGGGTTGGACCGGGGAGCTGTTTTTT,CASSFQGGWTGELFF,TRBV5-6,TRBJ2-2,-,-,15
TGTGCCAGCACCCAGGGACAGGGATATTACGACGAGCAGTACTTC,CASTQGQGYYDEQYF,TRBV9,TRBJ2-7,TRBD1,-,15
TGCAGTGCTGTATTCCGGGACAGGGGACATACGCAGTATTTT,CSAVFRDRGHTQYF,TRBV20-1,TRBJ2-3,TRBD1,few,14
TGTGCCAGCTTCGGTCCACAGGGGGCTTTTAACAATGAGCAGTTCTTC,CASFGPQGAFNNEQFF,TRBV7-9,TRBJ2-1,TRBD1,few,16
TGTGCCAGCAGCTTATTAGAGACCGGGACTAGCGGTTACAATGAGCAGTTCTTC,CASSLLETGTSGYNEQFF,TRBV11-2,TRBJ2-1,TRBD2,few,18
TGCGCCAGCGGATGGGAGGACAGTAACTATGGCTACACCTTC,CASGWEDSNYGYTF,TRBV5-1,TRBJ1-2,-,few,14
TGTGCCTGGGATGGGGGAGTTGACAGGGTCAGGGGTGAGCAGTTCTTC,CAWDGGVDRVRGEQFF,TRBV30,TRBJ2-1,TRBD1,-,16
TGTGCCAGCAGTTACCGGGGCGGGCTATTCTATGGCTACACCTTC,CASSYRGGLFYGYTF,TRBV6-5,TRBJ1-2,-,few,15
TGTGCCAGCAGCTATCTTAGCGGGGGTGTCAAAAACATTCAGTACTTC,CASSYLSGGVKNIQYF,TRBV12-3/TRBV12-4,TRBJ2-4,TRBD2,many,16
TGCAGTGCTGGAAGCGGGGGACAAGAGACCCAGTACTTC,CSAGSGGQETQYF,TRBV20-1,TRBJ2-5,TRBD2,many,13
TGCAGTGCTAGAGGACTAGCGGTCTACGAGCAGTACTTC,CSARGLAVYEQYF,TRBV20-1,TRBJ2-7,TRBD2,many,13
TGTGCCAGCTTCGGGACTAGCGGGAGCACTAGCTCCTACAATGAGCAGTTCTTC,CASFGTSGSTSSYNEQFF,TRBV6-1,TRBJ2-1,TRBD2,many,18
TGTGCCAGCAGACCTCAGGGTCCCGAGACCCAGTACTTC,CASRPQGPETQYF,TRBV11-2,TRBJ2-5,-,-,13
TGCAGTGCTAGGGTAACAGGGTACCCCACCGGGGAGCTGTTTTTT,CSARVTGYPTGELFF,TRBV20-1,TRBJ2-2,-,many,15
TGTGCCAGCAGCCCAGGGGGCTGGGATGAGCAGTTCTTC,CASSPGGWDEQFF,TRBV7-8,TRBJ2-1,TRBD1,few,13
TGTGCCAGCAGCCCCCTCCCGGCCCGAGAGACCCAGTACTTC,CASSPLPARETQYF,TRBV7-6,TRBJ2-5,-,-,14
TGCAGTGCTAGAGGGGCCGGGGACAACAACGCGAACACCGGGGAGCTGTTTTTT,CSARGAGDNNANTGELFF,TRBV20-1,TRBJ2-2,-,few,18
TGTGCCAGCAGCTTATTGGTGCGGTCCTACGAGCAGTACTTC,CASSLLVRSYEQYF,TRBV7-2,TRBJ2-7,-,-,14
TGTGCCAGCAGTCCCTTCGGGACTCCGCCTATGAATACGCAGTATTTT,CASSPFGTPPMNTQYF,TRBV12-3/TRBV12-4,TRBJ2-3,-,-,16
TGTGCCAGCAGCCGGGGCTGGACTGTCAATAATTCACCCCTCCACTTT,CASSRGWTVNNSPLHF,TRBV3-1,TRBJ1-6,-,-,16
TGTGCCAGCAGCTCTAGGGGGGGACACCAAGAGACCCAGTACTTC,CASSSRGGHQETQYF,TRBV7-3,TRBJ2-5,-,few,15
TGTGCCAGCAGTATGGGGACGAGCTCCTACAATGAGCAGTTCTTC,CASSMGTSSYNEQFF,TRBV9,TRBJ2-1,-,few,15
TGCAGTGCTAGGGGGGGGGACCCAGCAGAGACCCAGTACTTC,CSARGGDPAETQYF,TRBV20-1,TRBJ2-5,TRBD2,few,14
TGTGCCAGCAGTTTACGGACAGGGAATCCCAACGAGCAGTACTTC,CASSLRTGNPNEQYF,TRBV12-3/TRBV12-4,TRBJ2-7,TRBD1,-,15
TGCGCCAGCAGTCCGGGACTAGCCGGATGGGAGACCCAGTACTTC,CASSPGLAGWETQYF,TRBV10-1,TRBJ2-5,TRBD2,few,15
TGTGCCAGCAGTGGACCGAGACAGCTCGCAGATCAGCCCCAGCATTTT,CASSGPRQLADQPQHF,TRBV6-1,TRBJ1-5,-,-,16
TGTGCCAGCAGCTCCTTCCTCCTCCAAGAGACCCAGTACTTC,CASSSFLLQETQYF,TRBV13,TRBJ2-5,-,-,14
TGTGCCAGCAGTACAGGGGGGGAGCTGTTTTTT,CASSTGGELFF,TRBV6-5,TRBJ2-2,-,-,11
TGCAGTGCTAGTAGTTCACGGGGGCCTCAGCCCCAGCATTTT,CSASSSRGPQPQHF,TRBV20-1,TRBJ1-5,-,many,14
TGCAGTGCTAGAAAGACTAGCGGGAGCTACGAGCAGTACTTC,CSARKTSGSYEQYF,TRBV20-1,TRBJ2-7,TRBD2,-,14
TGCAGTGCTCTCCGGGACTCCCCCTACAATGAGCAGTTCTTC,CSALRDSPYNEQFF,TRBV20-1,TRBJ2-1,-,-,14
TGTGCCAGCAGCCTCCCGGGCAGCAATCAGCCCCAGCATTTT,CASSLPGSNQPQHF,TRBV7-9,TRBJ1-5,-,few,14
TGTGCCAGCAGCTTATCGGAGAACACTGAAGCTTTCTTT,CASSLSENTEAFF,TRBV7-9,TRBJ1-1,-,many,13
TGTGCCTGGAGTGTAGACAGCGCCGGAAAAGCTTTCTTT,CAWSVDSAGKAFF,TRBV30,TRBJ1-1,-,-,13